These 18 T cell receptor beta chains were all obtained from the same sample, sequenced in a study of blood T cell repertoires in COVID-19. Some clones are missing from TCRdb's copy, which holds only in-frame ones; the method was immunoSEQ multiplex PCR. The data hold 95,000 to 120,000 clones, with 88% observed a single time. Sequences were obtained from peripheral blood. The receptors come from a woman between 65 and 79 years old who had recovered from COVID-19.

V gene TRBV10-3 combines with J gene TRBJ1-5; possibly TRBD1 for D (6 bases). This CDR3 has 13 residues. Germline V gene data show CDR1 as ENHRY and CDR2 as SYGVKD. The V end lost 6 bases, the J end lost 3 bases, and 9 bases lay between the germline ends. The CDR3 spells CAIRAGDNQPQHF. CDR3 DNA sequence: TGTGCCATCAGAGCAGGGGACAATCAGCCCCAGCATTTT.

This clone was observed once. The chain recombines TRBV7-9 with TRBJ2-7; the match to TRBD2 covers 7 bases. Germline assignment: CDR1 SEHNR and CDR2 FQNEAQ (reference sequence). The CDR3 spans 15 residues. V was pared by 1 base and J by 3 bases, with 6 bases of the junction left unmatched. In DNA form, the CDR3 reads TGTGCCAGCAGCTTAGTCCCGGGACTAAACTACGAGCAGTACTTC. Its translation is CASSLVPGLNYEQYF.

J is TRBJ2-7 and V is TRBV6-5, with TRBD1 matching over 8 bases. J gave up 2 bases and V 6 bases, and 9 bases lay outside the gene matches. The CDR3 loop spans 15 amino acids. Per germline, CDR1 MNHEY and CDR2 SVGAGI. The CDR3 region has the DNA TGTGCCAGCAGCCTCTCAGGGGACAGGACCTACGAGCAGTACTTC. This gives the protein CASSLSGDRTYEQYF.

The chain joins TRBV4-1 to TRBJ1-1; TRBD1 is a possible D gene (5 bases). The germline V and J ends were trimmed by 0 bases and 0 bases, with 14 bases remaining between them. This CDR3 has 17 amino acids. Germline lookup yields CDR1 MGHRA and CDR2 YSYEKL. In nucleotides, the CDR3 is TGCGCCAGCAGCCAAGAACCCACAGGCCCCATGAACACTGAAGCTTTCTTT. This gives the protein CASSQEPTGPMNTEAFF.

The chain couples TRBV24-1 to TRBJ2-5; a possible D gene is TRBD2 (5 bases). V was clipped by 5 bases and J by 5 bases, with 8 bases between them. Looked up from germline, CDR1 is KGHDR and CDR2 is SFDVKD. The CDR3 has 12 residues. The CDR3 DNA reads as TGTGCCACCAGTGCCCCGGGGGAGACCCAGTACTTC. It codes for CATSAPGETQYF.

The chain links TRBV10-1 to TRBJ2-1, with 11 bases lining up with TRBD2. The CDR3 has 18 residues. V shed 7 bases, J shed 6 bases, and the junction held 17 bases outside the gene matches. Germline CDR1 and CDR2: WNHNN and SYGVQD (reference sequence). Here the CDR3 reads CASNSGRALIAMFNEQFF. CDR3 in DNA: TGCGCCAGCAATAGCGGGAGGGCCCTCATCGCGATGTTCAATGAGCAGTTCTTC.

The gene calls are TRBV5-4 and TRBJ2-1, with 8 bases aligning to TRBD2. Germline V gene sequence: CDR1 SGHNT, CDR2 YYREEE (reference sequence). The CDR3 consists of 13 residues. The V and J ends lost 5 bases and 4 bases, in that order; junction bases with no gene match: 2. Here the CDR3 reads CASRGTRYNEQFF. For the CDR3, the DNA is TGTGCCAGCAGAGGGACTAGATACAATGAGCAGTTCTTC.

The V call is TRBV19, the J call TRBJ1-3; 7 nucleotides agree with TRBD1. Germline CDR1 LNHDA, CDR2 SQIVND (reference sequence). The CDR3 runs 14 residues. J gave up 0 bases and V 8 bases, and 4 bases lay outside the gene matches. CDR3 nucleotide sequence: TGTGCCAGTGGACAGGAGAGCTCTGGAAACACCATATATTTT. As protein: CASGQESSGNTIYF.

The J gene is TRBJ2-7, the V gene TRBV9, with 10 nucleotides matching TRBD2. Germline CDR1 reads SGDLS; CDR2 reads YYNGEE. Unmatched junction bases numbered 12, after V lost 1 base and J lost 2 bases. This CDR3 has 18 amino acids. The DNA for the CDR3 is TGTGCCAGCAGCGTAACCCCGACTAGCGGGTATGGGACCTACGAGCAGTACTTC. Encoded protein: CASSVTPTSGYGTYEQYF.

CDR3 loop: CAWSVGAYQETQYF. CDR3 in DNA: TGTGCCTGGAGTGTGGGGGCCTACCAAGAGACCCAGTACTTC. This rearrangement joins TRBV30 to TRBJ2-5; tentatively, D is TRBD1 (6 bases). The CDR3 is 14 amino acids. Germline-derived CDR1 and CDR2 are GTSNPN and SVGIG (reference sequence). V lost 0 bases, J lost 0 bases, and 8 bases lay in between. The full variable domain, in which reference TRBV30 and TRBJ2-5 provide the parts outside the CDR3, is SQTIHQWPATLVQPVGSPLSLECTVEGTSNPNLYWYRQAAGRGLQLLFYSVGIGQISSEVPQNLSASRPQDRQFILSSKKLLLSDSGFYLCAWSVGAYQETQYFGPGTRLLVL.

This clone was picked up one time. The chain couples TRBV4-3 to TRBJ2-1; a possible D gene is TRBD2 (6 bases). The CDR3 length is 15 residues. Germline V gives CDR1 LGHNA, CDR2 YSLEER. V lost 4 bases to trimming and J lost 4 bases, with 14 bases between them. CDR3 residues: CASSPSARGYNEQFF. CDR3 bases: TGCGCCAGCAGCCCTTCTGCGCGGGGTTACAATGAGCAGTTCTTC.

The gene calls are TRBV30 and TRBJ2-3; D may be TRBD1 or TRBD2 (5 bases each). This CDR3 region has 14 residues. From germline, CDR1 is GTSNPN and CDR2 SVGIG (reference sequence). With 8 bases removed from V and 0 bases from J, the gap between germline ends came to 15 bases. CDR3 region: CAGTPTASTDTQYF. The CDR3 bases are TGTGCCGGGACCCCGACAGCTAGCACAGATACGCAGTATTTT. The whole variable domain, remainder taken from reference TRBV30 and TRBJ2-3, is SQTIHQWPATLVQPVGSPLSLECTVEGTSNPNLYWYRQAAGRGLQLLFYSVGIGQISSEVPQNLSASRPQDRQFILSSKKLLLSDSGFYLCAGTPTASTDTQYFGPGTRLTVL.

The chain is built from TRBV5-6 and TRBJ2-1, with 11 positions matching TRBD1. CDR3 length: 17 residues. Trimming at V came to 0 bases and at J to 2 bases, leaving 4 bases not matched to a gene. The germline V gene has CDR1 SGHDT and CDR2 YYEEEE. CDR3 DNA sequence: TGTGCCAGCAGCTTGGGGGACAGGGGGTTCACCTACAATGAGCAGTTCTTC. As protein: CASSLGDRGFTYNEQFF. The full variable domain, with the rest looked up from reference TRBV5-6 and TRBJ2-1, is DAGVTQSPTHLIKTRGQQVTLRCSPKSGHDTVSWYQQALGQGPQFIFQYYEEEERQRGNFPDRFSGHQFPNYSSELNVNALLLGDSALYLCASSLGDRGFTYNEQFFGPGTRLTVL.

In this sample, this clone turned up once. V is TRBV5-1 and J is TRBJ2-1, with 10 bases fitting TRBD1. Germline values: CDR1 SGHRS, CDR2 YFSETQ. Losses at the gene ends were 4 bases for V and 5 bases for J; bases not matched to a gene: 3. CDR3 length: 14 amino acids. The CDR3 nucleotides read TGCGCCAGCAGCCCGGACAGGGGGAACAATGAGCAGTTCTTC. Amino acid sequence: CASSPDRGNNEQFF.

About this clone itself: Germline is not matched at one junction end, which may reflect a read error. The rearrangement links TRBV9 to TRBJ2-5, with TRBD1 matching 9 bases. There are 14 residues in the CDR3. Germline V gives CDR1 SGDLS, CDR2 YYNGEE. DNA of the CDR3: TGTGCCAGCAGCGCAGGGACAGGGTTCCGGGACACCCACTTC. This codes for CASSAGTGFRDTHF.

The chain carries TRBV3-1 (or the pseudogene TRBV3-2) and TRBJ1-2; D is perhaps TRBD1 (5 bases). Germline CDR1 LGHDT, CDR2 YNNKEL (reference sequence). The CDR3 consists of 17 residues. Trimming took off 4 bases at V and 0 bases at J, with 18 bases between the two ends. The CDR3 reads CASSLELVQVPNYGYTF. The CDR3 coding sequence is TGTGCCAGCAGCCTTGAATTGGTACAGGTTCCTAACTATGGCTACACCTTC.

The chain links TRBV28 to TRBJ2-7; D is ambiguous. Trimming shortened V by 6 bases and J by 2 bases, and 8 bases separated the two germline ends. Germline CDR1 MDHEN, CDR2 SYDVKM. This CDR3 comprises 12 residues. CDR3 protein: CASSSRPYEQYF. The CDR3, as DNA: TGTGCCAGCAGCTCGCGGCCCTACGAGCAGTACTTC.

This sequence joins TRBV20-1 and TRBJ1-2, with TRBD1 identical over 7 bases. The J segment lost 5 bases and the V segment lost 6 bases, leaving 3 bases of the junction unmatched. The CDR3 runs 11 residues. CDR1 is DFQATT and CDR2 is SNEGSKA in the germline V gene (reference sequence). Written as DNA, the CDR3 is TGCAGTGCCGCGACAGGGTATGGCTACACCTTC. This gives the protein CSAATGYGYTF.